A selection of T cell receptor beta chains follows, all from one sample in a study of T-cell reconstitution after alpha-beta-depleted transplantation in children. TCRdb re-called the PCR reads with MiXCR, one entry per CDR3 protein. The table includes hundreds of thousands of distinct CDR3 sequences, over 10% detected once. The sample consisted of PBMCs, mostly from graft donor cells, taken 360 days after TCRalphabeta/CD19-depleted stem cell transplant. The receptors were sampled from a male patient aged 10-17 years who had a stem cell transplant for acute myeloid leukemia, so the T cells may come from the graft donor. The conserved cysteine and the conserved F or W are not part of the CDR3 here. For some rows the clone size is stated as once, few or many, or as a class when expanded; others skip it.

j_gene | abundance | v_gene | CDR3aa
TRBJ2-1 | many | TRBV28 | ASVTGLRRGEQF
TRBJ2-7 | few | TRBV7-9 | ASSPLALGTSYEQY
TRBJ2-7 | NA | TRBV20-1 | CARDWERDRGYEQY
TRBJ2-1 | few | TRBV11-3 | ASGGLKNNEQF
TRBJ2-1 | few | TRBV21-1 | ASSTPQPPRSSYNEQF
TRBJ2-1 | NA | TRBV7-6 | ASSWTSGGRPIFEQF
TRBJ2-5 | NA | TRBV5-1 | ASSLGGRTDQETQY
TRBJ2-7 | few | TRBV20-1 | SAQLLAVGSEQY
TRBJ2-3 | NA | TRBV12-3/TRBV12-4 | ASSRGQSQFTDTQY
TRBJ2-1 | NA | TRBV25-1 | ASSKSGLAYNEQF
TRBJ2-1 | NA | TRBV3-1 | ASSQLSGEAGAGWNEQF
TRBJ2-2 | few | TRBV6-2/TRBV6-3 | ASSNSGELF
TRBJ2-6 | NA | TRBV5-5 | ASSYSGQGGSGANVLT
TRBJ2-1 | few | TRBV5-1 | ASSLGRLAGLHRYNEQF
TRBJ2-1 | few | TRBV12-3/TRBV12-4 | ASSPSGLAGREQF
TRBJ2-7 | few | TRBV12-3/TRBV12-4 | ASSSQPGLSYEQY
TRBJ2-6 | many | TRBV5-1 | ASSFRDNKLSGANVLT
TRBJ2-1 | many | TRBV18 | ASSPASIGNEQF
TRBJ2-1 | NA | TRBV3-1 | ASSPRDLTYNEQF
TRBJ1-4 | few | TRBV28 | ASSLSGVNEKLF
TRBJ2-5 | NA | TRBV11-2 | ASSRRGADQETQY
TRBJ2-7 | NA | TRBV7-2 | ASSLGGTYGQY
TRBJ2-5 | few | TRBV29-1 | SVSQLAGVGETQY
TRBJ2-7 | few | TRBV15 | ATTLREASGGHEQY
TRBJ2-7 | few | TRBV19 | ASSPNGLNSDEQY
TRBJ2-4 | few | TRBV6-1 | ASRPGLATKNIQY
TRBJ2-7 | few | TRBV7-6 | ASSIRSGRVQYEQY
TRBJ2-7 | NA | TRBV7-6 | ASSLGIGPYEQY
TRBJ1-2 | many | TRBV20-1 | SARDQYTGLHGYT
TRBJ2-1 | NA | TRBV24-1 | ATSDYLGRGQGAYEQF
TRBJ1-1 | NA | TRBV5-1 | ASSGGAPDTEAF
TRBJ2-1 | NA | TRBV21-1 | ASSTRTSRWIREQF
TRBJ2-4 | many | TRBV2 | ASSETSHLNLAKNIQY
TRBJ1-5 | few | TRBV29-1 | SVEDLGTGRKGSQPQH
TRBJ2-7 | NA | TRBV5-1 | ASSLGEGLTRYEQY
TRBJ2-1 | few | TRBV6-2/TRBV6-3 | ASSYLRGADEQF
TRBJ1-2 | NA | TRBV5-8 | ASSGLSRSAGEYGYT
TRBJ2-5 | NA | TRBV5-1 | ASSMGPGRSQETQY
TRBJ1-1 | few | TRBV12-3/TRBV12-4 | ASSLLRDKAF
TRBJ1-5 | few | TRBV20-1 | SASIVDQPQH
TRBJ2-2 | NA | TRBV20-1 | SARGREGYTGELF
TRBJ2-7 | few | TRBV6-2/TRBV6-3 | ASRNLAGGFHEQY
TRBJ2-2 | NA | TRBV4-3 | ASSQDDFFTGELF
TRBJ2-3 | few | TRBV11-2 | ASSPNGRGALY
TRBJ2-1 | NA | TRBV12-3/TRBV12-4 | ASSQVGQGRF
TRBJ1-1 | NA | TRBV5-1 | ASRLVALSGMRNTEAF
TRBJ2-7 | few | TRBV20-1 | SAGTSGTLYEQY
TRBJ2-5 | NA | TRBV4-3 | ASSQDLKPDRFARTQY
TRBJ2-7 | NA | TRBV12-3/TRBV12-4 | ASRPGGAGEQY
TRBJ1-4 | few | TRBV20-1 | SARDPDLNEKLF
TRBJ1-1 | many | TRBV7-3 | ASSTELYTEAF
TRBJ2-2 | many | TRBV9 | ASRRGRENTGELF
TRBJ2-2 | many | TRBV28 | ATRRGAGELF
TRBJ1-1 | NA | TRBV5-1 | ASSTDTGAAGAEAF
TRBJ2-1 | many | TRBV29-1 | HGGLAGSNEQF
TRBJ1-1 | many | TRBV12-3/TRBV12-4 | ASRLTRRENTEAF